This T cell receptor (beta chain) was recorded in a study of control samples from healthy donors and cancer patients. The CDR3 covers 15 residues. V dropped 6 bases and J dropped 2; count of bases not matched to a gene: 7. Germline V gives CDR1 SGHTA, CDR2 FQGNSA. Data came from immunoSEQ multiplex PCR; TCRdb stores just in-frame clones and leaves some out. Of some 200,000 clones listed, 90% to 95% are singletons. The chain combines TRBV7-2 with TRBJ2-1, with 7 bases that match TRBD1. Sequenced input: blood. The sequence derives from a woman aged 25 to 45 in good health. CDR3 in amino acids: CASRPGRGTYNEQFF. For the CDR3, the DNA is TGTGCCAGCAGACCCGGCAGGGGGACCTACAATGAGCAGTTCTTC. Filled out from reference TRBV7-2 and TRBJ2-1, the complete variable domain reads GAGVSQSPSNKVTEKGKDVELRCDPISGHTALYWYRQSLGQGLEFLIYFQGNSAPDKSGLPSDRFSAERTGGSVSTLTIQRTQQEDSAVYLCASRPGRGTYNEQFFGPGTRLTVL.